This TCR beta chain is drawn from a study of blood T cell repertoires in COVID-19. Study-wide background: Acute-phase and convalescent COVID-19 samples originated in the United States, Italy and Spain. The cDNA or gDNA used as material had been derived from T cells, B-cell-depleted T cells, or PBMCs.

CDR3 size: 12 residues. The germline V gene has CDR1 SGHNT and CDR2 YENEEA. Trimming took off 0 bases at V and 4 bases at J, with 4 bases between the two ends. This clone has more than one count but fewer than ten. As originally analysed: The assay estimated nucleated cells by amplifying reference gene primers. TCRdb keeps only in-frame clones here, not all; method: immunoSEQ multiplex PCR. That table gives V, J and clone size, and the DNA gave D and trimming. The data hold 100,000 to 150,000 clones, with approximately 83% observed a single time. The chain links TRBV11-3 to TRBJ2-7; D remains ambiguous. This TCR was recovered from a woman at least 80 years old with acute or convalescent COVID-19. Sequences were obtained from peripheral blood. CDR3 amino acids: CASSLDPYEQYV. In nucleotides, the CDR3 is TGTGCCAGCAGCTTAGACCCATACGAGCAGTACGTC.